The 21 T cell receptor beta chains listed next were all sequenced from one sample in a study of blood T cell repertoires in COVID-19. Method: immunoSEQ multiplex PCR; TCRdb's copy keeps in-frame clones and lacks some. The table has some 390,000 clones, around 84% seen once. What was sequenced was peripheral blood. These receptors all stem from a human donor in a cohort sampled during active COVID-19.

CDR3 in amino acids: CASSTTSGLNEQFF. The CDR3 DNA reads as TGTGCCAGTAGTACTACTAGCGGACTCAATGAGCAGTTCTTC. The V and J genes are TRBV19 and TRBJ2-1; TRBD2 matches 8 bases. This CDR3 is 14 amino acids long. CDR1 and CDR2 (germline): LNHDA, SQIVND (reference sequence). V dropped 4 bases and J dropped 6; count of bases not matched to a gene: 5.

The J gene is TRBJ2-2, the V gene TRBV2; TRBD1 aligns across 9 bases. Germline assignment: CDR1 SNHLY and CDR2 FYNNEI. The V gene end was trimmed by 6 bases and the J gene end by 4 bases; junction bases not matched to a gene: 6. CDR3 length equals 15 residues. CDR3 sequence (DNA): TGTGCCAGCAGCCGGACAGGGGATAGCACCGGGGAGCTGTTTTTT. Translation: CASSRTGDSTGELFF.

This chain links TRBV12-3 or TRBV12-4 with TRBJ2-7; tentative D call: TRBD1 (6 bases). The CDR3 length is 12 residues. V lost 6 bases to trimming and J lost 7 bases, with 13 bases between them. CDR3 in DNA: TGTGCCAGCAGCCCAGACAGGAGGGAGCAGTACTTC. It yields the protein CASSPDRREQYF.

DNA for the CDR3: TGTGCCAGCAGGCACGACAGGGGAACTCGCACAGATACGCAGTATTTT. Translated, it gives CASRHDRGTRTDTQYF. This sequence joins TRBV28 and TRBJ2-3; 8 nucleotides align to TRBD1. The CDR3 spans 16 residues. With V trimmed by 6 bases and J by 1 base, 9 bases remained unmatched. Germline V gene sequence: CDR1 MDHEN, CDR2 SYDVKM.

This sequence joins TRBV5-6 and TRBJ1-5; 9 bases agree with TRBD1. V gave up 4 bases and J gave up 4 bases; unmatched junction bases: 6. The CDR3 totals 15 residues. Germline lookup yields CDR1 SGHDT and CDR2 YYEEEE. This chain's CDR3 is CASSRTGTGNQPQHF. CDR3 sequence (DNA): TGTGCCAGCAGCCGAACCGGGACAGGGAATCAGCCCCAGCATTTT.

The rearrangement uses TRBV5-1 and TRBJ1-1; TRBD1 matches at 12 bases. This CDR3 region has 16 residues. Germline CDR1 reads SGHRS; CDR2 reads YFSETQ. V dropped 4 bases and J dropped 5; count of bases not matched to a gene: 9. The CDR3 bases are TGCGCCAGCAGCCCAAACCGGGACAGGGGGCGGACTGAAGCTTTCTTT. As protein: CASSPNRDRGRTEAFF.

This chain connects TRBV7-9 to TRBJ2-2; a possible D gene is TRBD2 (6 bases). The CDR3 is made up of 15 amino acids. Germline CDR1 is SEHNR and CDR2 is FQNEAQ (reference sequence). The V and J ends lost 4 bases and 4 bases respectively, with 13 bases between them. The CDR3 DNA reads TGTGCCAGCAGCTCAACGGGACTGGTCACCGGGGAGCTGTTTTTT. Residues: CASSSTGLVTGELFF.

This clone turned up a few times. V usage is TRBV2 and J usage is TRBJ2-5, with D possibly TRBD2 on 5 matching bases. The CDR3 is made up of 13 amino acids. V was clipped by 7 bases and J by 1 base, with 10 bases between them. Germline V gene sequence: CDR1 SNHLY, CDR2 FYNNEI. The CDR3 region has the DNA TGTGCCAGCACACGGCTAGCCCAAGAGACCCAGTACTTC. Amino acid sequence: CASTRLAQETQYF.

V is TRBV28 and J is TRBJ2-7; D gene ambiguous. The length of the CDR3 is 12 residues. Trimming removed 1 base from V and 2 bases from J, with 3 bases in between. Germline values: CDR1 MDHEN, CDR2 SYDVKM. The DNA for the CDR3 is TGTGCCAGCAGTTTATCGGCCTACGAGCAGTACTTC. Its protein is CASSLSAYEQYF.

This chain links TRBV24-1 with TRBJ2-1; the D gene is possibly TRBD2 (6 bases). The CDR3 sequence is 14 residues long. The germline V gene has CDR1 KGHDR and CDR2 SFDVKD. Trimming cost V 2 bases and J 7 bases, with 11 bases left between them. The CDR3 DNA is TGTGCCACCAGTGATTCATTGGGGAGGAATGAGCAGTTCTTC. Protein: CATSDSLGRNEQFF.

V is TRBV7-9 and J is TRBJ1-2; D not certain. There are 14 residues in the CDR3. The V gene lost 5 bases and the J gene lost 4 bases, with 14 bases spanning the gap. The germline CDR1 and CDR2 sequences are SEHNR and FQNEAQ (reference sequence). The CDR3: CASSVGGGPYGYTF. The CDR3 bases are TGTGCCAGCAGCGTCGGAGGCGGCCCCTATGGCTACACCTTC.

V gene TRBV27 combines with J gene TRBJ2-3; TRBD2 matches at 7 bases. Trimming took 2 bases from V and 5 from J; bases not matched to a gene: 7. The CDR3 is made up of 15 amino acids. Germline V gives CDR1 MNHEY, CDR2 SMNVEV (reference sequence). The CDR3 bases are TGTGCCAGCAGTTTAAGCGGGATCTCGCAAGATACGCAGTATTTT. This sequence encodes CASSLSGISQDTQYF.

This clone was observed once. The chain links TRBV3-1 (or the pseudogene TRBV3-2) to TRBJ2-6; D may be TRBD2 (6 bases). The V gene's germline CDR1 is LGHDT and CDR2 YNNKEL (reference sequence). This CDR3 contains 15 residues. The germline V and J ends were trimmed by 0 bases and 4 bases, with 7 bases remaining between them. The CDR3: CASSQDRGGANVLTF. DNA for the CDR3: TGTGCCAGCAGCCAAGATCGGGGGGGGGCCAACGTCCTGACTTTC.

The rearrangement links TRBV19 to TRBJ2-7; 10 nucleotides agree with TRBD2. The CDR3 is made up of 16 amino acids. CDR1 and CDR2 (germline): LNHDA, SQIVND (reference sequence). With V trimmed by 4 bases and J by 0 bases, 6 bases remained unmatched. CDR3 residues: CASSKLLAGSSYEQYF. The CDR3 nucleotides are TGTGCCAGTAGTAAACTACTAGCGGGAAGCTCCTACGAGCAGTACTTC.

J is TRBJ2-1 and V is TRBV30, with TRBD2 matching over 7 bases. CDR1 and CDR2 (germline): GTSNPN, SVGIG (reference sequence). CDR3 length: 15 amino acids. V lost 2 bases and J lost 0; bases outside the gene matches: 4. CDR3 loop: CAWSLAANSYNEQFF. The CDR3 DNA sequence: TGTGCCTGGAGTCTAGCGGCCAACTCCTACAATGAGCAGTTCTTC.

The table lists this clone with a count of one. The rearrangement links TRBV6-5 to TRBJ2-7; a possible D gene is TRBD2 (6 bases). Germline V gene lookup returns CDR1 MNHEY and CDR2 SVGAGI. CDR3 length: 16 residues. Trimming removed 2 bases at V and 1 base at J, with 15 bases between. The CDR3 reads CASSYPTSPTSYEQYF. CDR3 in DNA: TGTGCCAGCAGTTACCCAACTAGCCCCACATCCTACGAGCAGTACTTC.

This sequence joins TRBV4-2 and TRBJ2-1; D remains unclear. Germline lookup yields CDR1 LGHNA and CDR2 YNFKEQ. Trimming removed 2 bases at V and 0 bases at J, with 11 bases between. The CDR3 is made up of 16 amino acids. CDR3 sequence (DNA): TGTGCCAGCAGCCAACTTGGTCGGGTCTCCTACAATGAGCAGTTCTTC. Translating gives CASSQLGRVSYNEQFF.

The chain recombines TRBV30 with TRBJ1-1, with 7 nucleotides matching TRBD1. This CDR3 is 15 amino acids long. Trimming took 8 bases from V and 0 from J; bases not matched to a gene: 12. CDR1 GTSNPN and CDR2 SVGIG come from the germline V gene (reference sequence). The CDR3 loop reads CAGARGRTLNTEAFF. The CDR3 coding sequence is TGTGCCGGTGCCAGGGGGAGAACTTTGAACACTGAAGCTTTCTTT.

This clone was counted only a few times. This chain links TRBV30 with TRBJ1-2; TRBD1 is a possible D gene (5 bases). The V end was cut by 4 bases, the J end by 3 bases, with 15 bases between. The CDR3 is 14 residues long. Germline V gene lookup returns CDR1 GTSNPN and CDR2 SVGIG (reference sequence). The CDR3 here is CAWNAGEEDYGYTF. As DNA, the CDR3 is TGTGCCTGGAATGCGGGGGAAGAAGACTATGGCTACACCTTC. The variable domain in full, with the rest retrieved from reference TRBV30 and TRBJ1-2, is SQTIHQWPATLVQPVGSPLSLECTVEGTSNPNLYWYRQAAGRGLQLLFYSVGIGQISSEVPQNLSASRPQDRQFILSSKKLLLSDSGFYLCAWNAGEEDYGYTFGSGTRLTVV.

In nucleotides, the CDR3 is TGTGCCAGCAGTTACGGACTAGCGGGGGATCAAGAGACCCAGTACTTC. Its translation: CASSYGLAGDQETQYF. V and J are TRBV6-6 and TRBJ2-5; 13 bases agree with TRBD2. Trimming removed 2 bases from V and 2 bases from J; junction bases left unmatched: 2. The CDR3 consists of 16 residues. CDR1 MNHNY and CDR2 SVGAGI come from the germline V gene (reference sequence).

The chain recombines TRBV30 with TRBJ2-5; TRBD2 is a possible D gene (5 bases). Trimming left V 3 bases short and J 4 bases short, with 15 bases between. CDR1 is GTSNPN and CDR2 is SVGIG in the germline V gene (reference sequence). This CDR3 region has 14 residues. The CDR3 sequence is CAWSPLGLGETQYF. The CDR3 DNA reads as TGTGCCTGGAGCCCACTAGGCCTGGGAGAGACCCAGTACTTC. Using reference TRBV30 and TRBJ2-5 for the parts outside the CDR3, the full variable domain is SQTIHQWPATLVQPVGSPLSLECTVEGTSNPNLYWYRQAAGRGLQLLFYSVGIGQISSEVPQNLSASRPQDRQFILSSKKLLLSDSGFYLCAWSPLGLGETQYFGPGTRLLVL.